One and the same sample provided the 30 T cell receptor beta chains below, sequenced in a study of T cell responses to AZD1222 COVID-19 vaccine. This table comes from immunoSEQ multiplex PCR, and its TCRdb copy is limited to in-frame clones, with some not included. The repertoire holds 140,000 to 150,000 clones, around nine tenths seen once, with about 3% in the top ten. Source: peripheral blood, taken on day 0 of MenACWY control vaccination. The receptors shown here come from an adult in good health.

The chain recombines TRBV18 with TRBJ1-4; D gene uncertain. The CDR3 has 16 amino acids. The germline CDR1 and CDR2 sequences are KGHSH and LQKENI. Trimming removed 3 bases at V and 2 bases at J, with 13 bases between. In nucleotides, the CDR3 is TGTGCCAGCTCACCGATAAGGGTGGGCACTAATGAAAAACTGTTTTTT. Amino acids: CASSPIRVGTNEKLFF. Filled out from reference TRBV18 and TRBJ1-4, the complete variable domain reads NAGVMQNPRHLVRRRGQEARLRCSPMKGHSHVYWYRQLPEEGLKFMVYLQKENIIDESGMPKERFSAEFPKEGPSILRIQQVVRGDSAAYFCASSPIRVGTNEKLFFGSGTQLSVL.

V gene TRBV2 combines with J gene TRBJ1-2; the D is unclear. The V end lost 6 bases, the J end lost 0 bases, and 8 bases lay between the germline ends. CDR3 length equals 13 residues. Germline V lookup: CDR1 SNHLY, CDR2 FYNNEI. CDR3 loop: CASSVDPNYGYTF. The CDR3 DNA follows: TGTGCCAGCAGCGTCGACCCTAACTATGGCTACACCTTC. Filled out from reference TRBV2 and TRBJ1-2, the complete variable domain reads EPEVTQTPSHQVTQMGQEVILRCVPISNHLYFYWYRQILGQKVEFLVSFYNNEISEKSEIFDDQFSVERPDGSNFTLKIRSTKLEDSAMYFCASSVDPNYGYTFGSGTRLTVV.

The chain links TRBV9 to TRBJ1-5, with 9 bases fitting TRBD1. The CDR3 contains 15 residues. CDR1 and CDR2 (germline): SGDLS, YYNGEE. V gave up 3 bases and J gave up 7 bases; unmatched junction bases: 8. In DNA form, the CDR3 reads TGTGCCAGCAGCGCAGGACAGGGGAGGGGACAGCCCCAGCATTTT. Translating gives CASSAGQGRGQPQHF.

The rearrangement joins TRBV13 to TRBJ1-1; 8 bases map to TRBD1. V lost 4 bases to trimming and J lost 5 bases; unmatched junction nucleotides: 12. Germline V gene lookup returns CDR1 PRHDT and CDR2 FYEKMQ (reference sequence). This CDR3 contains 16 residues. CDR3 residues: CASSWRAGGFGTEAFF. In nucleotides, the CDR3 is TGTGCCAGCAGCTGGCGGGCAGGGGGCTTTGGGACTGAAGCTTTCTTT. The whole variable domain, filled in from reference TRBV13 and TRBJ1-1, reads AAGVIQSPRHLIKEKRETATLKCYPIPRHDTVYWYQQGPGQDPQFLISFYEKMQSDKGSIPDRFSAQQFSDYHSELNMSSLELGDSALYFCASSWRAGGFGTEAFFGQGTRLTVV.

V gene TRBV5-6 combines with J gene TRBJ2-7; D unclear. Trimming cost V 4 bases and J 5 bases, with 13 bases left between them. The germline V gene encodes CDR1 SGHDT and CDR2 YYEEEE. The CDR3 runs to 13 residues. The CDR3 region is CASSNMGDHEQYF. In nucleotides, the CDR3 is TGTGCCAGCAGCAACATGGGTGACCACGAGCAGTACTTC.

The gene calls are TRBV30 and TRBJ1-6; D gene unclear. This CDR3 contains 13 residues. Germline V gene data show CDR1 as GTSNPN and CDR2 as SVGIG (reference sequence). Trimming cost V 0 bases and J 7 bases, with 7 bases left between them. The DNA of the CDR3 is TGTGCCTGGAGTGTTGAGTCAAATTCACCCCTCCACTTT. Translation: CAWSVESNSPLHF.

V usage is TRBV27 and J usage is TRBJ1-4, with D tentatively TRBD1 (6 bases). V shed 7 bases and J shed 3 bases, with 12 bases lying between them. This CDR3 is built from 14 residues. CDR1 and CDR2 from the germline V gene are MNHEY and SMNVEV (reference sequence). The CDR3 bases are TGTGCCAGCACCCGGACAGCGGCTAATGAAAAACTGTTTTTT. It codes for CASTRTAANEKLFF.

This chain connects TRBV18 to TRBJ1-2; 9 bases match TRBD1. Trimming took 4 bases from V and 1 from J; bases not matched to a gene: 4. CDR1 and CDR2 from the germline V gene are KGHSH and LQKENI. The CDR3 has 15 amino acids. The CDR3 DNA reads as TGTGCCAGCTCACTGTCGACAGGGGGTAACTATGGCTACACCTTC. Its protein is CASSLSTGGNYGYTF.

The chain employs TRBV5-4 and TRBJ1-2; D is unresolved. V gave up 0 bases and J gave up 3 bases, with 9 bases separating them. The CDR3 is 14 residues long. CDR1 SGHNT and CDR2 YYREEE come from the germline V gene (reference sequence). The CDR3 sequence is CASSLATADYGYTF. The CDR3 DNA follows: TGTGCCAGCAGCTTGGCTACGGCCGACTATGGCTACACCTTC.

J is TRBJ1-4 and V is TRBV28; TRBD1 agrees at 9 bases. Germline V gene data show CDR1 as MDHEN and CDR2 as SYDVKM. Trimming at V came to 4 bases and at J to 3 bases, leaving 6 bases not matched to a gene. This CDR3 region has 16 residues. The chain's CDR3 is CASSSGQGLANEKLFF. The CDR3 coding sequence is TGTGCCAGCAGTTCGGGACAGGGATTGGCTAATGAAAAACTGTTTTTT.

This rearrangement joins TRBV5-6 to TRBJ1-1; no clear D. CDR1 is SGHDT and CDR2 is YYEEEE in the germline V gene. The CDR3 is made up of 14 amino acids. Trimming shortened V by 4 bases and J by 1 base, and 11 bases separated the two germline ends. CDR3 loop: CASSPGWGNTEAFF. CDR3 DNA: TGTGCCAGCAGCCCCGGGTGGGGGAACACTGAAGCTTTCTTT.

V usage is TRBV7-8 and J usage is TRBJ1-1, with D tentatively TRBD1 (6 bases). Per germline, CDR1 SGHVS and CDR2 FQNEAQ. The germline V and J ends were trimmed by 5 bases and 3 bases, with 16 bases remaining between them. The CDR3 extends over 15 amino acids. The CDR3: CASSPVSGADTEAFF. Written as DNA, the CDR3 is TGTGCCAGCAGCCCCGTGTCAGGGGCCGACACTGAAGCTTTCTTT.

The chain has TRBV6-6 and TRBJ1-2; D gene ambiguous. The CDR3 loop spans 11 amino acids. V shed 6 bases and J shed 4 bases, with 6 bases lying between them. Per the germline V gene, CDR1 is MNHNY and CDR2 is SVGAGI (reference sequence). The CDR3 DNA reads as TGTGCCAGCAGCCCGAGCTATGGCTACACCTTC. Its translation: CASSPSYGYTF.

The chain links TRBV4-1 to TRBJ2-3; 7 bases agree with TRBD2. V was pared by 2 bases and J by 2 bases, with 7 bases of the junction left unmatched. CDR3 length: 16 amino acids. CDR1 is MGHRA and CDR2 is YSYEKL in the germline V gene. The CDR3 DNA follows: TGCGCCAGCAGCCAACTATTAGCGGGTCCCACAGATACGCAGTATTTT. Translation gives CASSQLLAGPTDTQYF.

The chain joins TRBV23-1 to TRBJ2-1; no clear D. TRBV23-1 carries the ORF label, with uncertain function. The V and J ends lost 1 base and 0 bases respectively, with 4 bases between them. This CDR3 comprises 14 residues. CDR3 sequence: CASSQYHSYNEQFF. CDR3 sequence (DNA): TGCGCCAGCAGTCAATACCACTCCTACAATGAGCAGTTCTTC.

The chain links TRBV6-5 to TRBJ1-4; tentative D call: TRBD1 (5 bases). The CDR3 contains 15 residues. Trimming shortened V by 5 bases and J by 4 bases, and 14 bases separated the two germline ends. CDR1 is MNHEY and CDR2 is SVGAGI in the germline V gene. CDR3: CASSIRGSGNEKLFF. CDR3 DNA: TGTGCCAGCAGTATAAGGGGTTCTGGTAATGAAAAACTGTTTTTT.

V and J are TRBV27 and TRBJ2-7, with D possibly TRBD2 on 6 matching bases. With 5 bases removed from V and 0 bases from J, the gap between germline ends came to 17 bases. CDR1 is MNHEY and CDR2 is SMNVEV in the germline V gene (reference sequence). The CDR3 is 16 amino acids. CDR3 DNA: TGTGCCAGCAGTCCTATGGGGGGACGGAGCTCCTACGAGCAGTACTTC. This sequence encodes CASSPMGGRSSYEQYF.

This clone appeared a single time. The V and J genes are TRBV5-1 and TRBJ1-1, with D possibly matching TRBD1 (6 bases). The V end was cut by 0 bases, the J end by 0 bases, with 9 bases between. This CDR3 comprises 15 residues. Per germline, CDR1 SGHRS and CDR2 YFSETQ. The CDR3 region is CASSLAGAMNTEAFF. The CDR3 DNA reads TGCGCCAGCAGCTTGGCAGGGGCCATGAACACTGAAGCTTTCTTT.

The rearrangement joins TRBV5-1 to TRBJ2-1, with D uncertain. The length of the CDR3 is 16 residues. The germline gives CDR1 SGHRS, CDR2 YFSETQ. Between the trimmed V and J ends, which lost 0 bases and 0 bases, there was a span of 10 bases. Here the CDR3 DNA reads TGCGCCAGCAGCTTGGGGGCCGCTAGCTCCTACAATGAGCAGTTCTTC. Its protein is CASSLGAASSYNEQFF.

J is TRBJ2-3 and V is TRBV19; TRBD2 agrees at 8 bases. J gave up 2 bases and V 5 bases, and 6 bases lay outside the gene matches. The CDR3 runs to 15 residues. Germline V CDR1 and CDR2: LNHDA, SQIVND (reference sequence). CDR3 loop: CASSARLALTDTQYF. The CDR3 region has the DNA TGTGCCAGTAGTGCTCGACTAGCGCTCACAGATACGCAGTATTTT.

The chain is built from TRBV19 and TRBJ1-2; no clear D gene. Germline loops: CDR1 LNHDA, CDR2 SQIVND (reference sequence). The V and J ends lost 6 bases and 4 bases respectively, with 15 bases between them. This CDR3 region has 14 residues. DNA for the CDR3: TGTGCCAGTAGCTGGGATCGGGCAACCTATGGCTACACCTTC. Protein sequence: CASSWDRATYGYTF.

CDR3 bases: TGTGCCACCAGTGACCCGAACAGGGAGTACGAGCAGTACTTC. Translation: CATSDPNREYEQYF. The V call is TRBV24-1, the J call TRBJ2-7; tentatively, D is TRBD1 (6 bases). V lost 4 bases and J 4 bases, leaving 13 bases between the germline ends. The CDR3 loop spans 14 amino acids. Germline values: CDR1 KGHDR, CDR2 SFDVKD.

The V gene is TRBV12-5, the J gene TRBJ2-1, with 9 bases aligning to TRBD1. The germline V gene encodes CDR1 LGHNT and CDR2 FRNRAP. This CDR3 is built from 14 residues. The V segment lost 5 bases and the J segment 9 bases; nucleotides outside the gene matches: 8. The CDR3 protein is CASGLGQGWGEQFF. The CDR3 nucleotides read TGTGCTAGTGGTCTTGGACAGGGGTGGGGTGAGCAGTTCTTC.

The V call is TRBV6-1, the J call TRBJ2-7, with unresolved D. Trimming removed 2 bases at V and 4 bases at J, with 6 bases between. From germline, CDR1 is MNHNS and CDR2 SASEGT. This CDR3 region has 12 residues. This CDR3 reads CASSEPLYEQYF. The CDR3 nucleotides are TGTGCCAGCAGTGAACCCTTATACGAGCAGTACTTC.

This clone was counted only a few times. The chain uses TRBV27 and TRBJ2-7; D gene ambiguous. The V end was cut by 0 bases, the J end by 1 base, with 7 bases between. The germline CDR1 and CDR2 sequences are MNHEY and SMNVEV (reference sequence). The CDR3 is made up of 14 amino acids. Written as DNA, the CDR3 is TGTGCCAGCAGTTTATCGCGGAGTTCCTACGAGCAGTACTTC. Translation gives CASSLSRSSYEQYF.

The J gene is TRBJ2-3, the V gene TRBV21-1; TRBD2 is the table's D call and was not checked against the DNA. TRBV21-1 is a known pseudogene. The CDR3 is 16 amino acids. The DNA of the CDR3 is TGTGCCAGCACCAAACGGGGGGGAGCGCCCACAGATACGCAGTATTTT. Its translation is CASTKRGGAPTDTQYF.

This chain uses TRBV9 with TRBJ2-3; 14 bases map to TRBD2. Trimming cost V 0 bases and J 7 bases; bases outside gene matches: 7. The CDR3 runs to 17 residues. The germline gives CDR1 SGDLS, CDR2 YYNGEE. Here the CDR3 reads CASSVGLAGGQSHTQYF. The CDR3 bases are TGTGCCAGCAGCGTAGGACTAGCGGGGGGGCAGAGTCATACGCAGTATTTT.

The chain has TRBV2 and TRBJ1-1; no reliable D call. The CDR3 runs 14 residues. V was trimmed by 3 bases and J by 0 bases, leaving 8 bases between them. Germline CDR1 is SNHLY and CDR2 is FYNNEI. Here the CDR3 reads CASSEWVVNTEAFF. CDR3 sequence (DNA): TGTGCCAGCAGTGAGTGGGTAGTGAACACTGAAGCTTTCTTT.

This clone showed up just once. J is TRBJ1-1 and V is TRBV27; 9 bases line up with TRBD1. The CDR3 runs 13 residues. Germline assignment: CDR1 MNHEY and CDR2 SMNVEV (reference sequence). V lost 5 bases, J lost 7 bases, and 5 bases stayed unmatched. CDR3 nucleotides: TGTGCCAGCAGTCCAGGGACAGGGCGTGAAGCTTTCTTT. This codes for CASSPGTGREAFF.

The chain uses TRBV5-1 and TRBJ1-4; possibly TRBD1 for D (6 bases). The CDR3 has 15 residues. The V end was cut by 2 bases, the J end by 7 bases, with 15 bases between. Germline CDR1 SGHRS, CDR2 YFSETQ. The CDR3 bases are TGCGCCAGCAGCTTAGGGGGGGCGCGAGGTGAAAAACTGTTTTTT. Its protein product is CASSLGGARGEKLFF.